The present TCR beta chain was sequenced within a study of blood T cell repertoires in COVID-19 (dated by TCRdb to the early 2020s). At the level of the whole study: Collaborator samples came from the United States, Italy and Spain and covered acute and convalescent phases of COVID-19. The material from the prospective study consisted of cDNA or gDNA derived from T cells, B-cell-depleted T cells, or PBMCs. Subjects who had been exposed to COVID-19, were actively infected with it, or had recovered from it provided the deeply sampled blood TCRbeta repertoires that made up the dataset. The repertoires were released in a freely available public database intended as a resource for research on the immune response to SARS-CoV-2. Samples were obtained from the ongoing ImmuneRACE study (first 160 participants) and from over 1,000 subjects provided by 6 global collaborators. The sample metadata nearly always contained a de-identified subject ID, COVID-19 status, age in years and sex. HLA class I and class II types, where available, came from metadata supplied by the sample provider rather than from assay-based typing. What the authors observed across the whole study: The amount of clinical and demographic metadata varied by source and participant and was provided uncurated.

Enrolling through a virtual design, the prospective study's participants ranged in age from roughly 18 to 90 years and lived across 24 United States geographic areas. Cohort assignment in the prospective study relied on participant-reported clinical history from a screening survey and a study questionnaire. ImmuneRACE Cohort 3 recovered participants were defined by two consecutive negative NP/OP PCR tests, healthcare professional clearance, or symptom resolution. In the prospective study, whole blood, serum and a nasopharyngeal or oropharyngeal swab were collected from each participant by mobile phlebotomists. Additional blood draws and questionnaires over an approximately two-month period could optionally be provided by prospective study participants. Before DNA extraction, blood samples from the prospective study were shipped at room temperature or frozen. The immunoSEQ Assay, a bias-controlled multiplex PCR, was used to amplify TCRbeta CDR3 regions from genomic DNA. The source study handled its data this way. Nucleated cell counts per sample were estimated from amplification of reference gene primers within the assay. To quantify the absolute abundance of each unique TCRbeta CDR3 rearrangement, sequence reads were collapsed and filtered. For each sample, productive Simpson clonality was calculated by taking the square root of Simpson's diversity index across productive rearrangements. In its TCRdb copy, this immuneACCESS table keeps in-frame sequences only and misses some clones. Where compared with another copy, unresolved V genes explain less than half of these, and the others have no known cause. V and J calls and clone size are given by that table; D and trimming were obtained from the DNA. This sample comprises 250,000 to 300,000 clones, roughly nine tenths of them detected only once. Clones ranked in the top ten supply 1.7% of the sample.

The CDR3 goes from the cysteine to the phenylalanine over 15 residues. This entry keeps only the CDR3 DNA: 45 bases, framed from base 1. Of note for this clone: Its antigen is not yet known. There are no base qualities to consult, and no much larger clone falls within one base.

The rearranged segments are TRBV21-1 and TRBJ2-1; TRBD1 reflects the table's D call only, with no check against the DNA. TRBV21-1 is noted as a pseudogene. The source of this sequence is a woman aged 40 to 50 who had recovered from COVID-19. Sequenced material: PBMCs or T cells enriched from blood (not recorded which). Read as DNA, the sequence is TGTGCCAGCAGCAAAAGACAGGGGGATTACAATGAGCAGTTCTTC. Its translation is CASSKRQGDYNEQFF.